This section outlines one T cell receptor (beta chain) sequence together with its context. The antigen is unknown. The record originates from a study of blood T cells in healthy people across ages. J lost 6 bases, V lost 5 bases, and 5 bases had no gene match. CDR1 and CDR2 from the germline V gene are MDHEN and SYDVKM. The CDR3 totals 13 residues. Combining a sample-barcoded 5' primer with a J-beta primer mix, a second PCR ran for roughly 7 to 12 cycles. TCRdb reprocessed the 5' RACE reads via MiXCR and lists one record per CDR3 protein. Of roughly 1.7 million distinct CDR3 sequences listed, 30% to 35% were seen once; the top ten hold 11%. General study findings and limits: Without sorted subsets, naive and antigen-experienced compartments could not be conclusively compared. Strong correlation was found linking TCR beta diversity to naive T cell percentage.

Sequenced material: blood. This sequence was found in a woman in her twenties or thirties in good health. The chain recombines TRBV28 with TRBJ2-5; 8 nucleotides agree with TRBD1. The CDR3 is CASSLAGGKTQYF. CDR3 in DNA: TGTGCCAGCAGTCTGGCAGGGGGCAAGACCCAGTACTTC.